This entry lists 5 T cell receptor beta chains sequenced from one sample in a study of shared clonotypes between healthy human individuals. Only in-frame clones appear in the TCRdb table, and some are missing; sequencing was by immunoSEQ multiplex PCR. There are more than 550,000 clones in the sample; roughly 91% occur only once, and 34% lies in the top ten. The material sequenced was memory CD8+ T cells from PBMCs. Subset reported: CD45RO+ cells pooled with CCR7-negative TemRA cells. These receptors were taken from a man between 18 and 35 years old in good health. Some clones in this sample may be carry-over from other donors' samples.

The V gene is TRBV14, the J gene TRBJ2-5; a possible D gene is TRBD1 (6 bases). The CDR3 loop spans 15 amino acids. Trimming shortened V by 4 bases and J by 10 bases, and 22 bases separated the two germline ends. Looked up from germline, CDR1 is SGHDN and CDR2 is FVKESK. The CDR3 DNA is TGTGCCAGCAGCCCTATACAGGGCCAGGGGAGAGACCAGTACTTC. It is translated as CASSPIQGQGRDQYF.

This clone was found once. Other DNA sequences in the same sample also yield this CDR3. The chain joins TRBV5-4 to TRBJ2-7; D remains unclear. The CDR3 spans 13 residues. Germline CDR1 reads SGHNT; CDR2 reads YYREEE (reference sequence). The germline V and J ends were trimmed by 0 bases and 3 bases, with 7 bases remaining between them. CDR3 loop: CASSLGGGYEQYF. The CDR3 region has the DNA TGTGCCAGCAGCTTGGGAGGCGGCTACGAGCAGTACTTC.

Notes on this clone: In the same sample, other DNA sequences code for this CDR3. V and J are TRBV27 and TRBJ2-2; D remains ambiguous. Germline values: CDR1 MNHEY, CDR2 SMNVEV (reference sequence). CDR3 size: 13 residues. With 5 bases removed from V and 1 base from J, the gap between germline ends came to 5 bases. The CDR3 nucleotides are TGTGCCAGCAGTCTCCTGAACACCGGGGAGCTGTTTTTT. Amino acid sequence: CASSLLNTGELFF.

The genes are TRBV5-6 and TRBJ2-1, with TRBD2 as a possible D gene (5 bases). Germline CDR1 and CDR2: SGHDT and YYEEEE. CDR3 length: 13 amino acids. V shed 1 base and J shed 7 bases, with 9 bases lying between them. CDR3 in amino acids: CASSLWRSNEQFF. The CDR3 coding sequence is TGTGCCAGCAGCTTGTGGAGGTCGAATGAGCAGTTCTTC.

The chain couples TRBV12-5 to TRBJ2-5, with 7 bases identical to TRBD1. The junction had 12 bases not matched to a gene; V was cut back by 6 bases and J by 5 bases. Germline V gene lookup returns CDR1 LGHNT and CDR2 FRNRAP. This CDR3 spans 15 amino acids. The CDR3 protein is CASGHGTVRGETQYF. The CDR3 nucleotides read TGTGCTAGTGGCCACGGGACAGTTCGGGGCGAGACCCAGTACTTC.